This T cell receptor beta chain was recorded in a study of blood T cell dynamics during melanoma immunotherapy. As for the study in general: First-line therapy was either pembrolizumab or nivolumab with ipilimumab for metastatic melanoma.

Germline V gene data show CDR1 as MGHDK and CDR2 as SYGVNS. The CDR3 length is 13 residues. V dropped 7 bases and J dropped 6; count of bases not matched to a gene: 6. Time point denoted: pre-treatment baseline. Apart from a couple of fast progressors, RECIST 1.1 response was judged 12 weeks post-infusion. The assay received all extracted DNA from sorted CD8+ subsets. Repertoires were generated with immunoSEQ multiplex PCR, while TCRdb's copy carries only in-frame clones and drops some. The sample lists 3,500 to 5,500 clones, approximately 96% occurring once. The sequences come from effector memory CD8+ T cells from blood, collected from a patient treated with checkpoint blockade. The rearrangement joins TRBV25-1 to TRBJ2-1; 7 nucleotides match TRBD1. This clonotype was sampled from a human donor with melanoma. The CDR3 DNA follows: TGTGCCAGCACCTCGACAGGGCCCAATGAGCAGTTCTTC. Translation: CASTSTGPNEQFF.